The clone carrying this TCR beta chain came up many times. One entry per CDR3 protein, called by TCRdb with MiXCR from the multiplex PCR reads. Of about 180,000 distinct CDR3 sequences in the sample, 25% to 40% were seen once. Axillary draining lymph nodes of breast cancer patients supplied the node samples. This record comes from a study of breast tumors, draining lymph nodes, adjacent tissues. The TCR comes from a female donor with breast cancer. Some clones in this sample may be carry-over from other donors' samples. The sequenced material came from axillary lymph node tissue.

CDR3 in amino acids: CSAAHRAAYEQYF. The CDR3 bases are TGCAGCGCCGCTCACCGGGCCGCCTACGAGCAGTACTTC. The rearrangement links TRBV29-1 to TRBJ2-7; no reliable D call. The CDR3 sequence is 13 residues long. Trimming took 7 bases from V and 2 from J, leaving 15 bases between them. CDR1 and CDR2 from the germline V gene are SQVTM and ANQGSEA.